This T cell receptor (beta chain) was sequenced in a study of blood T cell repertoires in COVID-19. In the study overall: From T cells, B-cell-depleted T cells, or PBMCs came the material, which was cDNA or gDNA.

Using immunoSEQ multiplex PCR, the repertoire was profiled, and TCRdb retains in-frame clones only, with some absent. The data show 140,000 or so clones, around four fifths seen once. All enrollees were about 18 to 89 years old and from 20 to 25 US areas. Participant reports of clinical history set cohort assignment. Two negative PCRs, clearance, or symptom resolution had been documented for recovered Cohort 3 donors. The V gene's germline CDR1 is SGHAT and CDR2 FQNNGV. The CDR3 is made up of 14 amino acids. V was pared by 3 bases and J by 0 bases, with 9 bases between. What was sequenced was PBMCs or T cells enriched from blood (not recorded which). The receptor comes from a woman aged 40 to 50 who had recovered from COVID-19. This rearrangement joins TRBV11-2 to TRBJ2-7; D remains ambiguous. CDR3 nucleotide sequence: TGTGCCAGCAGCTTTTCCTACGACTCCTACGAGCAGTACTTC. It specifies CASSFSYDSYEQYF.